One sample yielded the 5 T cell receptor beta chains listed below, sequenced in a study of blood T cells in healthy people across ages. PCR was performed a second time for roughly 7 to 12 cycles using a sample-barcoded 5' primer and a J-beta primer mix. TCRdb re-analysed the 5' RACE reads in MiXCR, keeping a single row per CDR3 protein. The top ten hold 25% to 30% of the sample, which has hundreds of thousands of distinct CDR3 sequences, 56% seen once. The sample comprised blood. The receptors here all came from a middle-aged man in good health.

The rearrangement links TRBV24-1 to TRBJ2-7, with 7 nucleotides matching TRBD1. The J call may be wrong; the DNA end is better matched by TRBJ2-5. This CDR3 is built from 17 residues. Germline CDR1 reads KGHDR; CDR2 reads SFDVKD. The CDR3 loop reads CATSEARNRGDRETQYF. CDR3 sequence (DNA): TGTGCCACCAGTGAAGCTAGAAACAGGGGCGATAGGGAGACCCAGTACTTC.

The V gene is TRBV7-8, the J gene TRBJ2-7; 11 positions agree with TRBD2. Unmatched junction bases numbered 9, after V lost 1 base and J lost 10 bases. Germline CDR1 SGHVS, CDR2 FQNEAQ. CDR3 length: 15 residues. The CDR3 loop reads CASSLGASGGPTQYF. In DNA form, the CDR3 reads TGTGCCAGCAGCTTAGGGGCTAGCGGGGGGCCCACCCAGTACTTC.

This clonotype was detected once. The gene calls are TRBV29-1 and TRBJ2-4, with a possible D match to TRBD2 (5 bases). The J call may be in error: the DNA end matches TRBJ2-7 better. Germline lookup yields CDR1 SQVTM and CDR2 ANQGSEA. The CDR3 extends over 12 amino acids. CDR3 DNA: TGCAGCGTTGGGACTCCCTTCAACGAGCAGTACTTC. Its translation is CSVGTPFNEQYF.

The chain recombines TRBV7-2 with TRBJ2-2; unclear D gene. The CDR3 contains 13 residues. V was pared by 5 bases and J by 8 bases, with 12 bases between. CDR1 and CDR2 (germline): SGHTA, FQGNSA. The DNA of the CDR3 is TGTGCCAGCAGCCCCCGGATGGGGGGGGAGCTGTTTTTT. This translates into CASSPRMGGELFF. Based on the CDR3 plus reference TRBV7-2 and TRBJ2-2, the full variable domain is GAGVSQSPSNKVTEKGKDVELRCDPISGHTALYWYRQSLGQGLEFLIYFQGNSAPDKSGLPSDRFSAERTGGSVSTLTIQRTQQEDSAVYLCASSPRMGGELFFGEGSRLTVL.

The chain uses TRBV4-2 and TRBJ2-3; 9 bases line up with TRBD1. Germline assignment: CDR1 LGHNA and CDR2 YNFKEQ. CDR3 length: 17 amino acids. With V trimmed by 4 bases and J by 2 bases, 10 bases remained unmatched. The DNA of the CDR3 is TGTGCCAGCAGCCGAGTACCGGGACAGGGAATCACAGATACGCAGTATTTT. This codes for CASSRVPGQGITDTQYF.